The rows below give T cell receptor beta chains drawn from one sample of a study of cytomegalovirus exposure and HLA in healthy donors. Assay: immunoSEQ multiplex PCR; the TCRdb copy retains only in-frame clones and omits some. The sample has roughly 56,000 clones; around 82% are singletons. Specimen: PBMCs. The receptors shown here come from a boy between 10 and 17 years old in good health and CMV-seropositive. CDR3s include the opening cysteine and the closing phenylalanine or tryptophan. A D gene is named only where the DNA matches it firmly. Size tells how often a clone was seen (once, few, many) or the class of an expanded clone, and some rows leave it out.

d_call j_call clone_size v_call cdr3_nt cdr3_aa
. TRBJ2-3 . TRBV11-2 TGTGCCAGCAGCTTAATGGTAGGACTTTCGGGTGTAGATACGCAGTATTTT CASSLMVGLSGVDTQYF
. TRBJ1-4 . TRBV2 TGTGCCAGCAGTGAGGGCCGCTCTAATGAAAAACTGTTTTTT CASSEGRSNEKLFF
TRBD2 TRBJ2-3 . TRBV7-9 TGTGCCAGCAGTTTGTCAGCGGGACCCACAGATACGCAGTATTTT CASSLSAGPTDTQYF
TRBD1 TRBJ2-5 . TRBV5-1 TGCGCCAGCAGCTTGGGGGACAGGGAATTGCGAGAGACCCAGTACTTC CASSLGDRELRETQYF
. TRBJ2-7 . TRBV13 TGTGCCAGCAGCTTTTTCGGGGGACCCTACGAGCAGTACTTC CASSFFGGPYEQYF
. TRBJ2-1 . TRBV7-9 TGTGCCAGCAGCCCCCGAGTAGCGGAAAGCTCCTACAATGAGCAGTTCTTC CASSPRVAESSYNEQFF
. TRBJ2-1 . TRBV7-3 TGTGCCAGCAGCTTAAATAACAATGAGCAGTTCTTC CASSLNNNEQFF
. TRBJ1-1 . TRBV13 TGTGCCAGCAGTTCGACAGGAGACACTGAAGCTTTCTTT CASSSTGDTEAFF
TRBD1 TRBJ2-7 once TRBV9 TGTGCCAGCAGCCCTCTACAGGGGGCGACCTACGAGCAGTACTTC CASSPLQGATYEQYF
TRBD2 TRBJ2-7 . TRBV4-1 TGCGCCAGCAGCCAACCCTCGGGGGGAATCTACGAGCAGTACTTC CASSQPSGGIYEQYF
. TRBJ2-7 . TRBV6-5 TGTGCCAGCAGTTACCGGGGGGACAAGGGGGACGAGCAGTACTTC CASSYRGDKGDEQYF
. TRBJ1-4 . TRBV10-2 TGCGCCAGCAAGTGGCCGGCGGATGAAAAACTGTTTTTT CASKWPADEKLFF
. TRBJ2-3 . TRBV27 TGTGCCAGCTCCCCCGGGACTTCAATCACAGATACGCAGTATTTT CASSPGTSITDTQYF
. TRBJ1-5 few TRBV15 TGTGCCACCAGCCCGGGGGGGGGCAATCAGCCCCAGCATTTT CATSPGGGNQPQHF
TRBD2 TRBJ2-2 . TRBV27 TGTGCCAGCAGTTTGGCTAGCGGGAACACCGGGGAGCTGTTTTTT CASSLASGNTGELFF
. TRBJ1-1 few TRBV5-6 TGTGCCAGCAGCTTGGTTCTCGTCGAGGGCAGCACTGAAGCTTTCTTT CASSLVLVEGSTEAFF
TRBD1 TRBJ2-1 . TRBV7-8 TGTGCCAGCAGCTTAAACAGGGGTAACGAGCAGTTCTTC CASSLNRGNEQFF
. TRBJ2-7 . TRBV6-5 TGTGCCAGCAGTTACGGACGGGAACTCTACGAGCAGTACTTC CASSYGRELYEQYF
. TRBJ2-3 . TRBV6-4 TGTGCCAGCAGTGACCACACAGGGGAGGCCCCAGATACGCAGTATTTT CASSDHTGEAPDTQYF
. TRBJ1-5 few TRBV6-4 TGTGCCAGCAGTGACTCGATTGGGGGCCAGCCCCAGCATTTT CASSDSIGGQPQHF
TRBD2 TRBJ2-7 . TRBV2 TGTGCCAGCAGTGAACCGGGGGGGAGCGAGCAGTACTTC CASSEPGGSEQYF
TRBD1 TRBJ2-7 few TRBV6-6 TGTGCCAGCACAAGGCAGGGGGACCACGAGCAGTACTTC CASTRQGDHEQYF
TRBD2 TRBJ2-1 . TRBV19 TGTGCCAGTAGTATTATGAGCGGGGGGGGGAATGAGCAGTTCTTC CASSIMSGGGNEQFF
. TRBJ2-5 once TRBV9 TGTGCCAGCAGCGTAGGGTCTAGCCGGTGGCAAGAGACCCAGTACTTC CASSVGSSRWQETQYF
. TRBJ2-7 . TRBV27 TGTGCCAGCAGTTTACAGGGGCGCTTCTACGAGCAGTACTTC CASSLQGRFYEQYF
TRBD1 TRBJ2-3 . TRBV19 TGTGCCAGTAGTCCATACCCCGGACAGGGTGCGACAGATACGCAGTATTTT CASSPYPGQGATDTQYF
TRBD1 TRBJ1-1 . TRBV6-5 TGTGCCAGCAGTTACTCGAGTCTCAGGGGGGCTTTCTTT CASSYSSLRGAFF
TRBD2 TRBJ2-7 . TRBV5-4 TGTGCCAGCAGCTTGGGGACTAGCGGTTCCTACGAGCAGTACTTC CASSLGTSGSYEQYF
. TRBJ2-7 . TRBV9 TGTGCCAGCAGCTCTGGTTGGGAGATATCCGAGCAGTACTTC CASSSGWEISEQYF
. TRBJ1-1 . TRBV7-3 TGTACCAGCAGCTTAAGTAATTGGGCACCCACTGAAGCTTTCTTT CTSSLSNWAPTEAFF
TRBD1 TRBJ1-2 once TRBV5-4 TGTGCCAGCAGCATAACCGGGACAGGAAACTATGGCTACACCTTC CASSITGTGNYGYTF
. TRBJ2-1 once TRBV19 TGTGCCAGTAGTCTTCAGGGGTTTCGAGAGCAGTTCTTC CASSLQGFREQFF
. TRBJ1-2 . TRBV4-1 TGCGCCAGCAGCCAACCAGGGATTTCCAACTATGGCTACACCTTC CASSQPGISNYGYTF
. TRBJ1-5 . TRBV28 TGTGCCAGCAGTTTTGGGGGCGTCGATCAGCCCCAGCATTTT CASSFGGVDQPQHF
. TRBJ1-5 . TRBV5-6 TGTGCCAGCAGCTTTTTGGGGCAGTTGAATCAGCCCCAGCATTTT CASSFLGQLNQPQHF
. TRBJ2-4 . TRBV6-1 TGTGCCAGCAGTCCTAGGATAATGGCCAAAAACATTCAGTACTTC CASSPRIMAKNIQYF
. TRBJ2-2 once TRBV7-6 TGTGCCAGCAGCTCCTTCGGGGGACTGGCCGGGGAGCTGTTTTTT CASSSFGGLAGELFF
TRBD1 TRBJ1-5 . TRBV19 TGTGCCAGTAGTAGTACCGGGACAGTAAGCAATCAGCCCCAGCATTTT CASSSTGTVSNQPQHF
. TRBJ2-1 . TRBV6-1 TGTGCCAGCACGCGAAGCGGAAGCCTCGGGTTCTTC CASTRSGSLGFF
TRBD1 TRBJ2-3 . TRBV19 TGTGCCAGCTTTAGGGACAGGGCCACAGATACGCAGTATTTT CASFRDRATDTQYF
. TRBJ1-4 once TRBV6-5 TGTGCCAGCAGCCGGCGGCGGGAAAAACTGTTTTTT CASSRRREKLFF
. TRBJ1-3 . TRBV6-1 TGTGCCAGCAGCGGTTTGCTTCCTGGAAACACCATATATTTT CASSGLLPGNTIYF
TRBD2 TRBJ2-7 . TRBV19 TGTGCCAGTGGGGGAGGGAACGAGCAGTACTTC CASGGGNEQYF
. TRBJ2-7 . TRBV6-1 TGTGCCAGCAGTGAAGTTGGACAAAGCTCCTACGAGCAGTACTTC CASSEVGQSSYEQYF
TRBD1 TRBJ2-5 . TRBV6-5 TGTGCCAGCAGCTCCGGGACAGCCCAAGAGACCCAGTACTTC CASSSGTAQETQYF
. TRBJ2-2 once TRBV6-1 TGTGCCAGCAGTGAAGGGTCCGAGACAGGTTACACCGGGGAGCTGTTTTTT CASSEGSETGYTGELFF
TRBD1 TRBJ2-6 . TRBV10-3 TGTGCCTCCCGGGGGGACAGGGGGATCGACTCTGGGGCCAACGTCCTGACTTTC CASRGDRGIDSGANVLTF
. TRBJ1-2 . TRBV9 TGTGCCAGCAGCGTGACAGGATTAGCCCTCTATGGCTACACCTTC CASSVTGLALYGYTF
. TRBJ2-2 few TRBV6-5 TGTGCCAGCAGTTACTCGAAACGGTCCGGGGAGCTGTTTTTT CASSYSKRSGELFF
TRBD1 TRBJ1-2 . TRBV6-5 TGTGCCAGCAGTTTCAGGGACAGCTATGCTTCATATGGCTACACCTTC CASSFRDSYASYGYTF
. TRBJ1-2 . TRBV6-6 TGTGCCAGCAGTTACCCCACGGGGGGTTCCTATGGCTACACCTTC CASSYPTGGSYGYTF
. TRBJ2-2 . TRBV11-2 TGTGCCAGCAGCTTAGTATCGAACACCGGGGAGCTGTTTTTT CASSLVSNTGELFF
. TRBJ2-1 . TRBV7-2 TGTGCCAGCAGCCAGAATTATGAGCAGTTCTTC CASSQNYEQFF
. TRBJ2-7 . TRBV10-1 TGCGCCAGCAGTGAGCTCAGGGGAAGGTACGAGCAGTACTTC CASSELRGRYEQYF